This T cell receptor beta chain stems from a study of blood T cell repertoires in COVID-19. For the study at large: Donors in the United States, Italy and Spain gave samples during acute or convalescent COVID-19. Sources were T cells, B-cell-depleted T cells, or PBMCs; the material itself was cDNA or gDNA.

CDR1 is SGHAT, CDR2 FQNNGV, per germline. The V end was cut by 1 base, the J end by 7 bases, with 11 bases between. This CDR3 region has 14 residues. Original analysis: Using reference gene primer amplification, nucleated cell counts were estimated. Clones were sequenced by immunoSEQ multiplex PCR, and TCRdb holds only the in-frame ones, with some missing. That table gives V, J and clone size, and the DNA gave D and trimming. This table has over 65,000 clones, around four fifths appearing once. The clonotype was recovered from a man at least 80 years old with active or convalescent COVID-19. Source material: peripheral blood. The V call is TRBV11-2, the J call TRBJ2-1; TRBD2 might be the D (6 bases). The CDR3 DNA is TGTGCCAGCAGCTTAGCGGGAGCAAGGAATGAGCAGTTCTTC. Residues: CASSLAGARNEQFF.